Following are 27 T cell receptor beta chains from one sample sequenced in a study of blood T cell repertoires in COVID-19 (dated by TCRdb to 2019 to 2021). Preparation of the library involved the immunoSEQ multiplex PCR assay. The immuneACCESS repertoire file appears here via TCRdb, limited to in-frame rearrangements. These files lack a portion of the clones; in checked studies, under half of the deficit traces to unresolved V genes, and the cause of the others is not known. This sample is represented by around 140,000 clones; 85% to 90% of them were singletons. In total, the top ten clones hold 11% of the sample. Sequences were obtained from PBMCs or T cells enriched from blood (not recorded which). Receptors were obtained from a man in his 60s who had recovered from COVID-19.

The chain joins TRBV12-3 or TRBV12-4 to TRBJ2-2; D is unresolved. The CDR3 has 13 amino acids. Trimming took off 0 bases at V and 5 bases at J, with 4 bases between the two ends. This CDR3 reads CASSLARTGELFF. In DNA, the CDR3 is TGTGCCAGCAGTTTAGCGCGGACCGGGGAGCTGTTTTTT.

The V call is TRBV18, the J call TRBJ2-6; TRBD1 is a possible D gene (5 bases). Germline assignment: CDR1 KGHSH and CDR2 LQKENI. The germline V and J ends were trimmed by 1 base and 4 bases, with 17 bases remaining between them. This CDR3 has 18 residues. The CDR3: CASSPRGAALRGANVLTF. In DNA, the CDR3 is TGTGCCAGCTCACCACGTGGGGCAGCTCTCAGGGGGGCCAACGTCCTGACTTTC.

The V call is TRBV5-4, the J call TRBJ2-2, with 7 bases matching TRBD1. Germline V gene data show CDR1 as SGHNT and CDR2 as YYREEE (reference sequence). The CDR3 is 15 amino acids. Trimming cost V 4 bases and J 1 base; bases outside gene matches: 4. In nucleotides, the CDR3 is TGTGCCAGCAGCCAGGGACAGTTGAACACCGGGGAGCTGTTTTTT. The encoded protein is CASSQGQLNTGELFF.

The table lists this clone with a count of one. The chain combines TRBV19 with TRBJ1-6; D is possibly TRBD1 (5 bases). With 3 bases removed from V and 0 bases from J, the gap between germline ends came to 9 bases. Germline V gene sequence: CDR1 LNHDA, CDR2 SQIVND (reference sequence). There are 16 residues in the CDR3. CDR3 region: CASSIGASSYNSPLHF. DNA for the CDR3: TGTGCCAGTAGTATTGGGGCCAGCTCCTATAATTCACCCCTCCACTTT.

V is TRBV5-4 and J is TRBJ2-2; 11 positions agree with TRBD1. The CDR3 length is 15 residues. The trim removed 4 bases at V and 5 bases at J, leaving 4 bases unmatched. CDR1 and CDR2 from the germline V gene are SGHNT and YYREEE (reference sequence). CDR3 nucleotides: TGTGCCAGCAGCATCGGGACAGGGGGGACCGGGGAGCTGTTTTTT. This translates into CASSIGTGGTGELFF.

The chain couples TRBV7-8 to TRBJ1-5; D is ambiguous. CDR1 and CDR2 (germline): SGHVS, FQNEAQ. The CDR3 extends over 14 amino acids. The V end was cut by 1 base, the J end by 9 bases, with 13 bases between. The CDR3 nucleotides read TGTGCCAGCAGCTTAGATTCGGGGTCTAGGCCCCAGCATTTT. Amino acid sequence: CASSLDSGSRPQHF.

The chain combines TRBV18 with TRBJ1-1; D call uncertain. Trimming removed 1 base at V and 2 bases at J, with 11 bases between. Germline V gives CDR1 KGHSH, CDR2 LQKENI. This CDR3 is built from 15 residues. The CDR3 protein is CASSPLNSINTEAFF. CDR3 bases: TGTGCCAGCTCACCACTAAACAGCATTAACACTGAAGCTTTCTTT.

This clone has a single count. The chain couples TRBV5-4 to TRBJ2-3; 10 bases line up with TRBD2. The CDR3 is 15 residues long. V trimming: 2 bases; J trimming: 5 bases; junction bases outside the gene matches: 5. Germline loops: CDR1 SGHNT, CDR2 YYREEE (reference sequence). The CDR3 is CASSLAGGLVDTQYF. The DNA for the CDR3 is TGTGCCAGCAGCTTAGCGGGGGGGCTTGTAGATACGCAGTATTTT.

This clone turned up a few times. This chain uses TRBV19 with TRBJ1-5; 9 nucleotides agree with TRBD1. The CDR3 sequence is 15 residues long. CDR1 is LNHDA and CDR2 is SQIVND in the germline V gene (reference sequence). After removal of 3 bases from V and 4 bases from J, the junction contained 4 bases not matched to a gene. The DNA of the CDR3 is TGTGCCAGTAGTATCTCGGGACAGGGAAATCAGCCCCAGCATTTT. It codes for CASSISGQGNQPQHF.

This rearrangement joins TRBV6-5 to TRBJ1-4; 8 nucleotides match TRBD1. Losses at the gene ends were 5 bases for V and 5 bases for J; bases not matched to a gene: 7. The CDR3 is 15 residues long. Germline values: CDR1 MNHEY, CDR2 SVGAGI. The CDR3 region is CASSTRQGTNEKLFF. The CDR3 nucleotides read TGTGCCAGCAGTACCCGACAGGGGACCAATGAAAAACTGTTTTTT.

The chain has TRBV12-5 and TRBJ1-5; 8 bases are a match to TRBD1. CDR1 and CDR2 from the germline V gene are LGHNT and FRNRAP. The CDR3 has 13 residues. The CDR3 DNA reads TGTGCCAGGGGGCCGGGTAGGGTTCAGCCCCAGCATTTT. It yields the protein CARGPGRVQPQHF.

The chain recombines TRBV5-1 with TRBJ1-2, with D possibly TRBD1 on 6 matching bases. The CDR3 loop spans 13 amino acids. Deletions cut 3 bases from V and 8 bases from J, with 14 bases between. The germline V gene has CDR1 SGHRS and CDR2 YFSETQ. The CDR3 loop is CASSSPGVEGYTF. Here the CDR3 DNA reads TGCGCCAGCAGCTCCCCAGGGGTGGAGGGCTACACCTTC. Based on the CDR3 plus reference TRBV5-1 and TRBJ1-2, the full variable domain is KAGVTQTPRYLIKTRGQQVTLSCSPISGHRSVSWYQQTPGQGLQFLFEYFSETQRNKGNFPGRFSGRQFSNSRSEMNVSTLELGDSALYLCASSSPGVEGYTFGSGTRLTVV.

This clone was found once. The chain is built from TRBV19 and TRBJ2-3; D is possibly TRBD2 (5 bases). Per the germline V gene, CDR1 is LNHDA and CDR2 is SQIVND (reference sequence). There are 13 residues in the CDR3. Trimming stripped 6 bases from V and 0 bases from J, with 7 bases between. Here the CDR3 DNA reads TGTGCCAGTAGCTGGACTAGCACAGATACGCAGTATTTT. Translating it yields CASSWTSTDTQYF. The variable domain in full, completed from reference TRBV19 and TRBJ2-3, reads DGGITQSPKYLFRKEGQNVTLSCEQNLNHDAMYWYRQDPGQGLRLIYYSQIVNDFQKGDIAEGYSVSREKKESFPLTVTSAQKNPTAFYLCASSWTSTDTQYFGPGTRLTVL.

J is TRBJ2-1 and V is TRBV28; 7 bases fit TRBD2. The CDR3 runs 15 residues. Germline lookup yields CDR1 MDHEN and CDR2 SYDVKM. V dropped 3 bases and J dropped 7; count of bases not matched to a gene: 9. This chain's CDR3 is CASSLGGSVWNEQFF. The CDR3 nucleotides read TGTGCCAGCAGTTTGGGCGGGAGTGTTTGGAATGAGCAGTTCTTC.

This chain uses TRBV5-4 with TRBJ2-7; the match to TRBD1 covers 9 bases. This CDR3 is built from 13 residues. Trimming removed 9 bases from V and 0 bases from J; junction bases left unmatched: 4. Germline CDR1 is SGHNT and CDR2 is YYREEE (reference sequence). The DNA for the CDR3 is TGTGCCACAGGGACAGGGAGCTCCTACGAGCAGTACTTC. Protein: CATGTGSSYEQYF. Based on the CDR3 plus reference TRBV5-4 and TRBJ2-7, the full variable domain is ETGVTQSPTHLIKTRGQQVTLRCSSQSGHNTVSWYQQALGQGPQFIFQYYREEENGRGNFPPRFSGLQFPNYSSELNVNALELDDSALYLCATGTGSSYEQYFGPGTRLTVT.

The V call is TRBV20-1, the J call TRBJ2-7; TRBD1 is a possible D gene (5 bases). The V gene's germline CDR1 is DFQATT and CDR2 SNEGSKA (reference sequence). The germline V and J ends were trimmed by 3 bases and 7 bases, with 13 bases remaining between them. The CDR3 is 12 amino acids. CDR3 DNA sequence: TGCAGTGCTAGTAGGCAGGGTGGAGAGCAGTACTTC. Its translation is CSASRQGGEQYF.

CDR3: CASSLVPGNGGETQYF. DNA of the CDR3: TGCGCCAGCAGCTTGGTGCCCGGGAATGGTGGAGAGACCCAGTACTTC. The chain combines TRBV5-1 with TRBJ2-5; tentatively, D is TRBD2 (5 bases). This CDR3 is built from 16 residues. Trimming left V 0 bases short and J 4 bases short, with 16 bases between. The germline V gene encodes CDR1 SGHRS and CDR2 YFSETQ.

The chain couples TRBV7-2 to TRBJ2-7, with 11 bases aligning to TRBD2. V was pared by 5 bases and J by 4 bases, with 7 bases of the junction left unmatched. Looked up from germline, CDR1 is SGHTA and CDR2 is FQGNSA. The CDR3 consists of 15 residues. The CDR3 DNA reads TGTGCCAGCAGCCGCGGCACTAGCGGGAGATACGAGCAGTACTTC. It translates to CASSRGTSGRYEQYF.

V is TRBV2 and J is TRBJ1-2; TRBD1 matches at 7 bases. V trimming: 10 bases; J trimming: 3 bases; junction bases outside the gene matches: 5. The CDR3 covers 12 residues. Germline loops: CDR1 SNHLY, CDR2 FYNNEI. CDR3: CATGDSYYGYTF. The CDR3 nucleotides are TGTGCCACCGGGGACAGCTACTATGGCTACACCTTC.

This clone came up a few times. The chain recombines TRBV7-3 with TRBJ1-5; a weak D match, TRBD1 (5 bases). The CDR3 totals 13 residues. V was cut by 5 bases and J by 6 bases, with 11 bases left in between. Germline V lookup: CDR1 SGHTA, CDR2 FQGTGA. This chain's CDR3 is CASSIDSLQPQHF. CDR3 nucleotides: TGTGCCAGCAGCATCGACAGCCTTCAGCCCCAGCATTTT.

The gene calls are TRBV5-4 and TRBJ1-5; TRBD1 aligns across 8 bases. This CDR3 comprises 14 residues. Germline V gene lookup returns CDR1 SGHNT and CDR2 YYREEE (reference sequence). The J segment lost 6 bases and the V segment lost 1 base, leaving 3 bases of the junction unmatched. CDR3 residues: CASSLTTGGQPQHF. The CDR3 coding sequence is TGTGCCAGCAGCTTGACCACAGGGGGTCAGCCCCAGCATTTT.

This chain links TRBV11-3 with TRBJ2-2; 10 nucleotides line up with TRBD2. Germline V gives CDR1 SGHNT, CDR2 YENEEA. The length of the CDR3 is 16 residues. J lost 6 bases, V lost 3 bases, and 7 bases had no gene match. For the CDR3, the DNA is TGTGCCAGCAGCTTGTCTAGCGGGAGCGTGGCCGGGGAGCTGTTTTTT. Translated, it gives CASSLSSGSVAGELFF.

This clone was found once. The V call is TRBV18, the J call TRBJ2-5, with D possibly matching TRBD1 (6 bases). Germline V gene sequence: CDR1 KGHSH, CDR2 LQKENI. Trimming removed 3 bases from V and 3 bases from J, with 11 bases in between. The CDR3 has 14 residues. CDR3 DNA sequence: TGTGCCAGCTCACCGATGGGGGCGGAAGAGACCCAGTACTTC. The encoded protein is CASSPMGAEETQYF. Using reference TRBV18 and TRBJ2-5 for the parts outside the CDR3, the full variable domain is NAGVMQNPRHLVRRRGQEARLRCSPMKGHSHVYWYRQLPEEGLKFMVYLQKENIIDESGMPKERFSAEFPKEGPSILRIQQVVRGDSAAYFCASSPMGAEETQYFGPGTRLLVL.

V and J are TRBV30 and TRBJ2-5; D perhaps matches TRBD1 (5 bases). The germline V gene has CDR1 GTSNPN and CDR2 SVGIG (reference sequence). The V end was cut by 0 bases, the J end by 1 base, with 12 bases between. The CDR3 is 15 amino acids. CDR3 nucleotide sequence: TGTGCCTGGAGTGTACAAAGACAGCTCCAAGAGACCCAGTACTTC. The encoded protein is CAWSVQRQLQETQYF.

Only a few counts were recorded for this clone. This sequence joins TRBV5-4 and TRBJ2-7; 9 positions match TRBD2. Trimming took 4 bases from V and 5 from J; bases not matched to a gene: 10. This CDR3 spans 15 amino acids. CDR1 and CDR2 (germline): SGHNT, YYREEE (reference sequence). CDR3 in amino acids: CASSPLRGGAHEQYF. As DNA, the CDR3 is TGTGCCAGCAGCCCCCTTCGCGGGGGGGCCCACGAGCAGTACTTC.

V is TRBV11-2 and J is TRBJ1-3, with 7 bases fitting TRBD1. CDR3 length equals 16 residues. The V gene's germline CDR1 is SGHAT and CDR2 FQNNGV. The V gene end was trimmed by 6 bases and the J gene end by 7 bases; junction bases not matched to a gene: 15. CDR3 nucleotide sequence: TGTGCCAGCAGACCAATAAGGGGGCCCCGGTGGAACACCATATATTTT. Its translation is CASRPIRGPRWNTIYF.

The chain employs TRBV7-8 and TRBJ2-5; 7 positions match TRBD2. Germline loops: CDR1 SGHVS, CDR2 FQNEAQ. V was pared by 5 bases and J by 5 bases, with 5 bases of the junction left unmatched. The CDR3 runs 13 residues. The CDR3 sequence: CASSRTSVETQYF. The CDR3 region has the DNA TGTGCCAGCAGCCGTACTAGCGTTGAGACCCAGTACTTC.